The T cell receptor beta chain described here comes from a study of shared clonotypes between healthy human individuals. As for the study in general: Researchers drew samples from a couple of women and three men aged 18 to 49.

This CDR3 has 14 residues. Germline CDR1 and CDR2: WSHSY and SAAADI. V lost 6 bases to trimming and J lost 8 bases; unmatched junction nucleotides: 9. The assay was immunoSEQ multiplex PCR, and TCRdb's table has in-frame clones only and misses some. The repertoire holds hundreds of thousands of clones, with more than 70% as singletons. Every donor, a Caucasian adult, lived in Nashville, Tennessee. The source material was memory CD4+ T cells sorted from blood. Subset here: CD45RA-negative fraction. The sequence was obtained from a woman in her thirties in good health. The chain links TRBV10-2 to TRBJ1-2; 10 bases align to TRBD1. CDR3 sequence: CASREDRGLFGYTF. In DNA form, the CDR3 reads TGCGCCAGCAGGGAAGACAGGGGGCTCTTCGGCTACACCTTC.